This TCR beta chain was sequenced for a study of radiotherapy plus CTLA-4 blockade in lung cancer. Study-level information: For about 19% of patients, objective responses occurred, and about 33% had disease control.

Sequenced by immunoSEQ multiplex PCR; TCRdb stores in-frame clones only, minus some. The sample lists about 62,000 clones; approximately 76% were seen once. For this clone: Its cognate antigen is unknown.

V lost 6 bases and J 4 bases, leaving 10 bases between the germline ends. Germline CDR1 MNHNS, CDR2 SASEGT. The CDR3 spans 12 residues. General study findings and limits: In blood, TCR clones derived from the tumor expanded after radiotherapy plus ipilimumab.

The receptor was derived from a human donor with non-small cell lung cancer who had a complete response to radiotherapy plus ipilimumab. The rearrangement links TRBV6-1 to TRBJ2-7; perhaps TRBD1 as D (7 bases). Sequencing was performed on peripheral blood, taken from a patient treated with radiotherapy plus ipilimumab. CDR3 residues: CASRSGGYEQYF. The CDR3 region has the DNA TGTGCCAGCAGATCAGGGGGGTACGAGCAGTACTTC.